Below are 31 T cell receptor beta chains sequenced from a single sample in a study of blood T cells in healthy people across ages. Next came a second PCR, run for roughly 6 to 11 cycles, which used a sample-barcoded 5' primer along with a J-beta primer mix. TCRdb used MiXCR to reprocess the 5' RACE reads, holding one entry per CDR3 protein. The sample has more than 900,000 distinct CDR3 sequences; almost 30% are singletons. This sample also belongs to another study, concerning T cells of mothers and their children.

Sequences were obtained from blood. Receptors were obtained from a woman in her thirties or forties in good health.

This clonotype was counted a few times. This rearrangement joins TRBV10-3 to TRBJ1-1, with TRBD1 matching 7 bases. The CDR3 is made up of 14 amino acids. The ends lost 3 bases at V and 4 bases at J; junction bases unmatched: 5. The V gene's germline CDR1 is ENHRY and CDR2 SYGVKD. The CDR3 bases are TGTGCCATCAGTGACCCGAACAGGGGCACTGAAGCTTTCTTT. Amino acid sequence: CAISDPNRGTEAFF.

The table lists this clonotype with many counts. V gene TRBV5-1 combines with J gene TRBJ1-2, with 8 bases identical to TRBD1. Per the germline V gene, CDR1 is SGHRS and CDR2 is YFSETQ. The length of the CDR3 is 15 residues. Losses at the gene ends were 2 bases for V and 1 base for J; bases not matched to a gene: 4. The CDR3 sequence: CASSFSGQDNYGYTF. CDR3 coding DNA: TGCGCCAGCAGCTTCTCGGGACAGGATAACTATGGCTACACCTTC.

In this sample, this clonotype turned up many times. The CDR3 sequence: CSARSGPEVIQYF. The CDR3 DNA is TGCAGTGCTAGAAGTGGACCGGAGGTCATTCAGTACTTC. The V gene is TRBV20-1, the J gene TRBJ2-4, with TRBD2 as a possible D gene (5 bases). CDR3 length: 13 residues. With 2 bases removed from V and 9 bases from J, the gap between germline ends came to 14 bases. Germline CDR1 is DFQATT and CDR2 is SNEGSKA (reference sequence).

The rearrangement joins TRBV20-1 to TRBJ1-1; the D gene is possibly TRBD1 (6 bases). V was pared by 0 bases and J by 5 bases, with 13 bases between. CDR3 length equals 14 residues. Germline CDR1 DFQATT, CDR2 SNEGSKA (reference sequence). The DNA for the CDR3 is TGCAGTGCTAGAGAGGTGGGGGCATTGACTGAAGCTTTCTTT. Translation: CSAREVGALTEAFF.

The genes are TRBV20-1 and TRBJ1-1, with D hard to call. Deletions cut 8 bases from V and 1 base from J, with 17 bases between. This CDR3 contains 14 residues. Germline loops: CDR1 DFQATT, CDR2 SNEGSKA (reference sequence). CDR3: CSRGRGSTNTEAFF. The CDR3 DNA follows: TGCAGTCGTGGCCGGGGTTCGACGAACACTGAAGCTTTCTTT.

This clonotype was recorded at least ten times. The genes are TRBV6-1 and TRBJ2-5; 8 bases are a match to TRBD1. Losses at the gene ends were 3 bases for V and 5 bases for J; bases not matched to a gene: 5. The germline CDR1 and CDR2 sequences are MNHNS and SASEGT. This CDR3 spans 14 amino acids. DNA of the CDR3: TGTGCCAGCAGTGACCAGGGGGCGGGTGAGACCCAGTACTTC. This sequence encodes CASSDQGAGETQYF.

Remarks on this clonotype: The germline gene is not matched at one end of the junction; a read error may be the cause. The chain joins TRBV12-3 or TRBV12-4 to TRBJ1-2; D unclear. This CDR3 is 13 amino acids long. CDR3 region: CASGVNFVYGYTF. The DNA of the CDR3 is TGTGCCAGCGGGGTAAATTTCGTCTATGGTTACACCTTC.

V and J are TRBV28 and TRBJ2-4; TRBD1 aligns across 11 bases. The CDR3 is made up of 15 amino acids. The V and J ends lost 5 bases and 9 bases, in that order; junction bases with no gene match: 9. From germline, CDR1 is MDHEN and CDR2 SYDVKM. The CDR3 protein is CASSPGQGAGGIQYF. CDR3 sequence (DNA): TGTGCCAGCAGTCCCGGACAGGGGGCAGGGGGCATTCAGTACTTC.

The genes are TRBV12-3 or TRBV12-4 and TRBJ1-4; D unclear. This CDR3 is built from 14 residues. With 6 bases removed from V and 4 bases from J, the gap between germline ends came to 12 bases. CDR3 in amino acids: CASRRATLNEKLFF. CDR3 coding DNA: TGTGCCAGCAGGCGTGCAACCCTTAATGAAAAACTGTTTTTT.

This clonotype appeared many times. A much larger clone differs by one base, so this may be a read error. J is TRBJ1-2 and V is TRBV10-3; D is unclear. The CDR3 is made up of 11 amino acids. Trimming shortened V by 3 bases and J by 8 bases, and 7 bases separated the two germline ends. Germline CDR1 is ENHRY and CDR2 is SYGVKD. This CDR3 reads CAISDRGGYTF. The CDR3 nucleotides are TGTGCCATCAGTGATCGAGGCGGCTACACCTTC.

Of note for this clonotype: The CDR3 end shows no conserved phenylalanine or tryptophan, and so a read error is likely. This rearrangement joins TRBV7-3 to TRBJ1-1; 10 bases map to TRBD1. V gave up 4 bases and J gave up 3 bases; unmatched junction bases: 5. The CDR3 spans 15 residues. Germline V CDR1 and CDR2: SGHTA, FQGTGA. CDR3 protein: CASSSGQGVDTEAFL. The CDR3, as DNA: TGTGCCAGCAGCTCAGGACAGGGGGTAGACACTGAAGCTTTCTTG.

V and J are TRBV29-1 and TRBJ1-4, with D unclear. In germline, CDR1 is SQVTM, CDR2 ANQGSEA. The CDR3 loop spans 12 amino acids. With 4 bases removed from V and 7 bases from J, the gap between germline ends came to 10 bases. CDR3 loop: CSVVGNREKLFF. The CDR3 DNA sequence: TGCAGCGTTGTAGGGAACCGTGAAAAACTGTTTTTT. The variable domain in full, completed from reference TRBV29-1 and TRBJ1-4, reads SAVISQKPSRDICQRGTSLTIQCQVDSQVTMMFWYRQQPGQSLTLIATANQGSEATYESGFVIDKFPISRPNLTFSTLTVSNMSPEDSSIYLCSVVGNREKLFFGSGTQLSVL.

As for this clonotype: Being one base from a much bigger clone, this may be a read error. The V and J genes are TRBV11-2 and TRBJ1-6, with D hard to call. The CDR3 consists of 12 residues. CDR1 is SGHAT and CDR2 is FQNNGV in the germline V gene. The CDR3 DNA reads TGTGCCCGCAGCCCGAACAATTCACCCCTCCACTTT. Amino acid sequence: CARSPNNSPLHF.

This clonotype was seen more than once but under ten times. This chain joins TRBV12-3 or TRBV12-4 and TRBJ2-1; TRBD1 agrees at 9 bases. This CDR3 has 15 residues. With V trimmed by 6 bases and J by 6 bases, 9 bases remained unmatched. The CDR3 protein is CASRQTGTGSNEQFF. For the CDR3, the DNA is TGTGCCAGCAGACAGACCGGGACAGGGAGCAATGAGCAGTTCTTC.

This chain uses TRBV7-3 with TRBJ2-5; 8 nucleotides match TRBD2. V was pared by 3 bases and J by 5 bases, with 11 bases of the junction left unmatched. Germline CDR1 is SGHTA and CDR2 is FQGTGA. The CDR3 totals 16 residues. In DNA, the CDR3 is TGTGCCAGCAGCTTTGGCTACCGGGGGGGCTACGAGACCCAGTACTTC. Protein sequence: CASSFGYRGGYETQYF.

This clonotype appeared many times. This chain uses TRBV7-3 with TRBJ2-7; D possibly uses TRBD1 or TRBD2 (7 bases each). CDR3 length: 15 residues. Germline-derived CDR1 and CDR2 are SGHTA and FQGTGA. Deletions cut 2 bases from V and 6 bases from J, with 17 bases between. This chain's CDR3 is CASSLDGARGGEQYF. DNA of the CDR3: TGTGCCAGCAGCTTAGATGGGGCCAGGGGGGGCGAGCAGTACTTC.

The sample holds one count of this clonotype. V gene TRBV28 combines with J gene TRBJ1-1; tentatively, D is TRBD1 (6 bases). CDR3 length: 16 residues. Trimming removed 2 bases from V and 2 bases from J, with 15 bases in between. Looked up from germline, CDR1 is MDHEN and CDR2 is SYDVKM. The CDR3 spells CASSLARGAGNTEAFF. CDR3 nucleotide sequence: TGTGCCAGCAGTTTAGCCCGGGGGGCGGGTAACACTGAAGCTTTCTTT.

The table lists this clonotype with many counts. V usage is TRBV5-4 and J usage is TRBJ2-7; D perhaps matches TRBD1 (5 bases). CDR3 size: 15 residues. From germline, CDR1 is SGHNT and CDR2 YYREEE (reference sequence). V dropped 4 bases and J dropped 2 bases, with 16 bases sitting between them. In DNA form, the CDR3 reads TGTGCCAGCAGCCCTCCGGGCAGGGCCGCCTACGAGCAGTACTTC. It specifies CASSPPGRAAYEQYF.

The chain joins TRBV4-2 to TRBJ2-1; D unclear. This CDR3 contains 14 residues. Germline CDR1 and CDR2: LGHNA and YNFKEQ. V was trimmed by 0 bases and J by 7 bases, leaving 10 bases between them. Here the CDR3 reads CASSQEGNMNEQFF. The CDR3 nucleotides read TGTGCCAGCAGCCAAGAGGGGAATATGAATGAGCAGTTCTTC.

This clonotype showed up just once. The CDR3 spells CASSLQEANVLTF. CDR3 in DNA: TGTGCCAGCAGCTTACAAGAGGCCAACGTCCTGACTTTC. The V gene is TRBV7-2, the J gene TRBJ2-6, with D unclear. Deletions cut 2 bases from V and 6 bases from J, with 5 bases between. Germline CDR1 SGHTA, CDR2 FQGNSA. The CDR3 is made up of 13 amino acids.

This rearrangement joins TRBV7-9 to TRBJ1-1, with unresolved D. Trimming removed 6 bases from V and 0 bases from J, with 23 bases in between. The CDR3 loop spans 18 amino acids. Germline V gene sequence: CDR1 SEHNR, CDR2 FQNEAQ (reference sequence). DNA of the CDR3: TGTGCCAGCAGTCCGACGGAAGCAGGTACAATCATGAACACTGAAGCTTTCTTT. This gives the protein CASSPTEAGTIMNTEAFF.

This clonotype was detected a few times. V gene TRBV7-2 combines with J gene TRBJ2-2; a weak D match, TRBD2 (5 bases). The V and J ends lost 3 bases and 0 bases respectively, with 11 bases between them. CDR3 size: 16 residues. Germline V gene data show CDR1 as SGHTA and CDR2 as FQGNSA. As DNA, the CDR3 is TGTGCCAGCAGCTTCCTAAGCGGCGCGAACACCGGGGAGCTGTTTTTT. It encodes CASSFLSGANTGELFF.

J is TRBJ1-3 and V is TRBV3-1; D gene ambiguous. The CDR3 spans 13 residues. Trimming stripped 1 base from V and 2 bases from J, with 3 bases between. Germline CDR1 LGHDT, CDR2 YNNKEL (reference sequence). Here the CDR3 DNA reads TGTGCCAGCAGCCAAGGGACTGGAAACACCATATATTTT. Its translation is CASSQGTGNTIYF. Together with reference TRBV3-1 and TRBJ1-3, the CDR3 gives the full variable domain: DTAVSQTPKYLVTQMGNDKSIKCEQNLGHDTMYWYKQDSKKFLKIMFSYNNKELIINETVPNRFSPKSPDKAHLNLHINSLELGDSAVYFCASSQGTGNTIYFGEGSWLTVV.

This rearrangement joins TRBV20-1 to TRBJ1-6, with TRBD1 identical over 7 bases. V shed 4 bases and J 2 bases; nucleotides not matched to a gene: 11. CDR3 length equals 17 residues. CDR1 and CDR2 (germline): DFQATT, SNEGSKA (reference sequence). CDR3 DNA sequence: TGCAGTGCTACAGCCTCAGACAGGGTGCCCTATAATTCACCCCTCCACTTT. Translated, it gives CSATASDRVPYNSPLHF.

The V and J genes are TRBV7-2 and TRBJ2-3; no clear D. Per germline, CDR1 SGHTA and CDR2 FQGNSA. This CDR3 comprises 13 residues. V was trimmed by 2 bases and J by 5 bases, leaving 8 bases between them. As DNA, the CDR3 is TGTGCCAGCAGCTTACCCGCGATAGATACGCAGTATTTT. It is translated as CASSLPAIDTQYF.

The chain employs TRBV29-1 and TRBJ1-1; 7 bases are a match to TRBD1. This CDR3 comprises 13 residues. Germline lookup yields CDR1 SQVTM and CDR2 ANQGSEA. Unmatched junction bases numbered 6, after V lost 6 bases and J lost 2 bases. The DNA for the CDR3 is TGCAGCGTCCGCCGGACAGGCAACACTGAAGCTTTCTTT. It specifies CSVRRTGNTEAFF.

This clonotype was observed a handful of times. Mismatch with germline at one junction end may stem from a read error. The V gene is TRBV30, the J gene TRBJ2-7, with 7 bases aligning to TRBD1. There are 15 residues in the CDR3. Germline CDR1 reads GTSNPN; CDR2 reads SVGIG (reference sequence). The DNA for the CDR3 is TGTGCCTGGAGTGTACCCACGGGACAGATCTACGAGCGGTACTTC. Translation: CAWSVPTGQIYERYF.

There are a few counts of this clonotype. The V gene is TRBV20-1, the J gene TRBJ2-3; TRBD2 matches at 13 bases. CDR3 length: 15 amino acids. Germline V lookup: CDR1 DFQATT, CDR2 SNEGSKA (reference sequence). J was trimmed by 6 bases and V by 0 bases; bases with no gene match: 3. The CDR3 nucleotides read TGCAGTGCTAGAGAAGGACTAGCGGGGGAGGATACGCAGTATTTT. Translating gives CSAREGLAGEDTQYF.

This clonotype was seen a few times. The chain carries TRBV6-6 and TRBJ1-5; D ambiguous. From germline, CDR1 is MNHNY and CDR2 SVGAGI (reference sequence). Trimming removed 0 bases from V and 7 bases from J, with 10 bases in between. The CDR3 sequence is 14 residues long. CDR3 loop: CASSYSVLSQPQHF. The CDR3 nucleotides read TGTGCCAGCAGTTACTCGGTGCTGAGCCAGCCCCAGCATTTT.

The chain links TRBV25-1 to TRBJ1-2, with 7 bases lining up with TRBD1. The CDR3 loop spans 11 amino acids. Germline V CDR1 and CDR2: MGHDK, SYGVNS. Germline trimming cut 9 bases from V and 7 bases from J; bases unmatched to any gene: 5. DNA of the CDR3: TGTGCCAGTGGGACAGAGAGTGGCTACACCTTC. Amino acids: CASGTESGYTF.

A remark on this clonotype: The DNA is omitted, as the CDR3 cannot be located on it reliably, and the CDR3 follows TCRdb's listing. The J gene is TRBJ1-5, the V gene TRBV20-1; the table's D call, TRBD1, has no DNA check behind it. Germline CDR1 DFQATT, CDR2 SNEGSKA (reference sequence). The CDR3 is 20 amino acids long, termini counted. The CDR3 reads CSAGQGSEQYFGPGNQPQHF.